The T cell receptor (beta chain) under discussion was sequenced for a study of blood T cell repertoires in COVID-19. Across the study: Samples of COVID-19 (acute and convalescent) were obtained from the United States, Italy and Spain. T cells, B-cell-depleted T cells, or PBMCs provided the cDNA or gDNA that served as material.

In the original workflow: How many nucleated cells were present was estimated from reference gene primer amplification. Only in-frame clones appear in the TCRdb table, and some are missing; sequencing was by immunoSEQ multiplex PCR. V and J calls and clone size are those listed in that table; D and trimming were worked out from the DNA. The profile shows over 150,000 clones, 80% to 90% of them singletons. Germline V gene data show CDR1 as MGHDK and CDR2 as SYGVNS. This CDR3 is built from 13 residues. V trimming: 1 base; J trimming: 9 bases; junction bases outside the gene matches: 5. The chain couples TRBV25-1 to TRBJ2-5; TRBD2 agrees at 7 bases. The sequenced material came from peripheral blood. This TCR came from a man between 18 and 35 years old who had recovered from COVID-19. The CDR3: CASSESGRGAQYF. CDR3 nucleotide sequence: TGTGCCAGCAGTGAATCGGGACGGGGGGCCCAGTACTTC.